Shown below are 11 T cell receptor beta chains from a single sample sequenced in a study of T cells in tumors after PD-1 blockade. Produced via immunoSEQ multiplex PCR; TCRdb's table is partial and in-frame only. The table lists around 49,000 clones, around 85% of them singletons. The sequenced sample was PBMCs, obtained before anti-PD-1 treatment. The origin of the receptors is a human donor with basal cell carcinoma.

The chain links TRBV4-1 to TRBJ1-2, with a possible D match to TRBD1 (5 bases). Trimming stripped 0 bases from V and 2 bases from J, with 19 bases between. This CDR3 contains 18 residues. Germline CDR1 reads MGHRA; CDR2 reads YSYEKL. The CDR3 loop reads CASSQDNGAAYLNYGYTF. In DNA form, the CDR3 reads TGCGCCAGCAGCCAAGACAACGGGGCAGCCTACTTGAACTATGGCTACACCTTC.

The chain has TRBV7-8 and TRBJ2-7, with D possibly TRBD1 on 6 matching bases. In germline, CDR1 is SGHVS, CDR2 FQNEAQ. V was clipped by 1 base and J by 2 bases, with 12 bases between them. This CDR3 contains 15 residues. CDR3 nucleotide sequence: TGTGCCAGCAGCTTAGTACAGGGTAGGACCTACGAGCAGTACTTC. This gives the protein CASSLVQGRTYEQYF.

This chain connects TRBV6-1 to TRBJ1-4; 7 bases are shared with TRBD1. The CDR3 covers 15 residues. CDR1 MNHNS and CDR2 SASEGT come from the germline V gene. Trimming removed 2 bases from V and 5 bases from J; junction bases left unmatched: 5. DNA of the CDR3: TGTGCCAGCAGTGAAATCAGGACAGGAAATGAAAAACTGTTTTTT. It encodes CASSEIRTGNEKLFF.

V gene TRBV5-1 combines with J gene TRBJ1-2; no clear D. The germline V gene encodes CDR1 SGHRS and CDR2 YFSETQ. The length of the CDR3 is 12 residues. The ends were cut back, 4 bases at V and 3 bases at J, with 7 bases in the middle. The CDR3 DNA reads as TGCGCCAGCAGCCCGGGTGACTATGGCTACACCTTC. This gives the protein CASSPGDYGYTF.

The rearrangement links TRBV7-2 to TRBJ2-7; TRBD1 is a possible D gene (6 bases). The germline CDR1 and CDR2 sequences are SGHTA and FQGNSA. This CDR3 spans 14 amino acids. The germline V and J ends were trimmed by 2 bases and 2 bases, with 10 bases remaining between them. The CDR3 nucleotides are TGTGCCAGCAGCTTACAACAGGGAGCCTACGAGCAGTACTTC. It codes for CASSLQQGAYEQYF.

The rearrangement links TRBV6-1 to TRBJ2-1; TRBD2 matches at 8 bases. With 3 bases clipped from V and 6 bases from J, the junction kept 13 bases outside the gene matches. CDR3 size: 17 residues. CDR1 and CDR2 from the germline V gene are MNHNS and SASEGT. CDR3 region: CASSDTLGSGVFNEQFF. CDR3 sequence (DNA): TGTGCCAGCAGTGATACTCTGGGTAGCGGGGTTTTCAATGAGCAGTTCTTC.

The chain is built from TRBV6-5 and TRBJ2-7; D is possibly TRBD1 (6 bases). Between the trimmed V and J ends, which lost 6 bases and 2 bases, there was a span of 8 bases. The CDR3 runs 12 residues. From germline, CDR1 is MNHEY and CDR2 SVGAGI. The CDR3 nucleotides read TGTGCCAGCAGCGGACAGACCTACGAGCAGTACTTC. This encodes CASSGQTYEQYF.

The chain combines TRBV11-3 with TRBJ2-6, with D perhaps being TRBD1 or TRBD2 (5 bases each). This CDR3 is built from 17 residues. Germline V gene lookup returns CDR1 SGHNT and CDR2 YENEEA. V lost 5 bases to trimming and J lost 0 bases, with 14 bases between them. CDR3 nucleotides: TGTGCCAGCAGCGCCGACAAGGGGACCTCTGGGGCCAACGTCCTGACTTTC. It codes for CASSADKGTSGANVLTF. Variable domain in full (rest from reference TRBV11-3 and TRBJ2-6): EAGVVQSPRYKIIEKKQPVAFWCNPISGHNTLYWYLQNLGQGPELLIRYENEEAVDDSQLPKDRFSAERLKGVDSTLKIQPAELGDSAVYLCASSADKGTSGANVLTFGAGSRLTVL.

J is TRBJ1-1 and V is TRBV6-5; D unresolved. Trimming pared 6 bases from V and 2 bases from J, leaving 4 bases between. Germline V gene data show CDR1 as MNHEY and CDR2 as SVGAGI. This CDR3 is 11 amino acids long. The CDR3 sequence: CASRFNTEAFF. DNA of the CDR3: TGTGCCAGCAGGTTTAACACTGAAGCTTTCTTT.

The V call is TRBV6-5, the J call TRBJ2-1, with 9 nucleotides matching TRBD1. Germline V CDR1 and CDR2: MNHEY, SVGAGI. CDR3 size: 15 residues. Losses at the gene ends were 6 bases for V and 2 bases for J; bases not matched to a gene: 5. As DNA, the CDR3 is TGTGCCAGCAGCCGACAGGGGGTTGCCTACAATGAGCAGTTCTTC. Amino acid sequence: CASSRQGVAYNEQFF.

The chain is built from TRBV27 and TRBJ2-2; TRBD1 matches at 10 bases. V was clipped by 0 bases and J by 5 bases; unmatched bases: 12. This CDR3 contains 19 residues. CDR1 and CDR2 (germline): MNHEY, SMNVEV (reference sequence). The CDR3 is CASSLSPSGQGFVTGELFF. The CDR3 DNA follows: TGTGCCAGCAGTTTATCGCCCTCGGGACAGGGGTTTGTGACCGGGGAGCTGTTTTTT.